This TCR beta chain was found in a study of blood T cell repertoires in COVID-19. Study-wide background: Acute and convalescent COVID-19 specimens originated in the United States, Italy and Spain. Sources were T cells, B-cell-depleted T cells, or PBMCs; the material itself was cDNA or gDNA.

As originally analysed: Reference gene primer amplification in the assay estimated nucleated cell counts. Libraries were prepared by immunoSEQ multiplex PCR; TCRdb keeps only in-frame clonotypes and omits some of them. The DNA was the basis for D and trimming; V, J and clone size are from that table. The table records approximately 230,000 clones, around 84% of them present only once. The CDR3 consists of 13 residues. V was clipped by 11 bases and J by 6 bases, with 16 bases between them. The germline CDR1 and CDR2 sequences are SGHDN and FVKESK. Sequencing was carried out using peripheral blood. This TCR came from a man aged 25 to 40 with active or convalescent COVID-19. The rearrangement links TRBV14 to TRBJ2-2, with D tentatively TRBD1 (5 bases). CDR3 sequence reads: CASQVRKPGELFF. In nucleotides, the CDR3 is TGTGCCTCACAGGTTAGGAAACCCGGGGAGCTGTTTTTT.